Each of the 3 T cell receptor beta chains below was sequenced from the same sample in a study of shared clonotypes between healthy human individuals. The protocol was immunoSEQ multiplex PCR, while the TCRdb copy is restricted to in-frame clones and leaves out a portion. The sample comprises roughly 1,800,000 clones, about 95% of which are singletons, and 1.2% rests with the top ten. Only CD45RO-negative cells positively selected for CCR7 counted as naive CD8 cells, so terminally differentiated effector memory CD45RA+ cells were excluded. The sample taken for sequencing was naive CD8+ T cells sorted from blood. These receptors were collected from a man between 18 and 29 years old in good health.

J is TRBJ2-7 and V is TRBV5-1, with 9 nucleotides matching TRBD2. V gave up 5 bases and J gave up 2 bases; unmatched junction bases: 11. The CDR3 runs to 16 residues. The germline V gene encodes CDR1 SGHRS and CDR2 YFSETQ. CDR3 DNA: TGCGCCAGCAGTCCTTGGGTAGTAGCGGGGGCCTACGAGCAGTACTTC. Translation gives CASSPWVVAGAYEQYF. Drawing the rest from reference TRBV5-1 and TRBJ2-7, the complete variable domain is KAGVTQTPRYLIKTRGQQVTLSCSPISGHRSVSWYQQTPGQGLQFLFEYFSETQRNKGNFPGRFSGRQFSNSRSEMNVSTLELGDSALYLCASSPWVVAGAYEQYFGPGTRLTVT.

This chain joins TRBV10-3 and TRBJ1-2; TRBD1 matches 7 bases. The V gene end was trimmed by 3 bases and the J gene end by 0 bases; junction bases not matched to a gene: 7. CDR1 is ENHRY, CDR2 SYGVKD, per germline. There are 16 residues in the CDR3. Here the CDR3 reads CAISDHRTGANYGYTF. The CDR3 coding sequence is TGTGCCATCAGTGATCACAGAACAGGGGCTAACTATGGCTACACCTTC.

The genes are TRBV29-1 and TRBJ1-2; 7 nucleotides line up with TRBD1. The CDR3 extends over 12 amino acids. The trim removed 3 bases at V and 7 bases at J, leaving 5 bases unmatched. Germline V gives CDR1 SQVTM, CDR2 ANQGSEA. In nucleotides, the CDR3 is TGCAGCGTTGACACAGGGGCGGGTGGCTACACCTTC. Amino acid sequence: CSVDTGAGGYTF.